This T cell receptor beta chain was retrieved from a study of blood T cell repertoires in COVID-19. The CDR3 runs 14 residues. The germline V gene has CDR1 MNHEY and CDR2 SVGAGI. The J segment lost 4 bases and the V segment lost 7 bases, leaving 9 bases of the junction unmatched. Those enrolled, adults aged roughly 18 to 89 years, came from some 25 US areas. Grouping used clinical history reported by participants in a survey and questionnaire. Resolution of symptoms, clearance, or two negative PCRs was present in recovered Cohort 3 donors. Libraries were prepared by immunoSEQ multiplex PCR; TCRdb keeps only in-frame clonotypes and omits some of them. The table shows approximately 230,000 clones, with about nine tenths occurring only once.

Sequenced: PBMCs or T cells enriched from blood (not recorded which). The clonotype originates from a young man who had recovered from COVID-19. V usage is TRBV6-5 and J usage is TRBJ2-7; 8 nucleotides line up with TRBD1. In nucleotides, the CDR3 is TGTGCCAGCACAAGAGGGACAGGTCTTTACGAGCAGTACTTC. Protein: CASTRGTGLYEQYF.